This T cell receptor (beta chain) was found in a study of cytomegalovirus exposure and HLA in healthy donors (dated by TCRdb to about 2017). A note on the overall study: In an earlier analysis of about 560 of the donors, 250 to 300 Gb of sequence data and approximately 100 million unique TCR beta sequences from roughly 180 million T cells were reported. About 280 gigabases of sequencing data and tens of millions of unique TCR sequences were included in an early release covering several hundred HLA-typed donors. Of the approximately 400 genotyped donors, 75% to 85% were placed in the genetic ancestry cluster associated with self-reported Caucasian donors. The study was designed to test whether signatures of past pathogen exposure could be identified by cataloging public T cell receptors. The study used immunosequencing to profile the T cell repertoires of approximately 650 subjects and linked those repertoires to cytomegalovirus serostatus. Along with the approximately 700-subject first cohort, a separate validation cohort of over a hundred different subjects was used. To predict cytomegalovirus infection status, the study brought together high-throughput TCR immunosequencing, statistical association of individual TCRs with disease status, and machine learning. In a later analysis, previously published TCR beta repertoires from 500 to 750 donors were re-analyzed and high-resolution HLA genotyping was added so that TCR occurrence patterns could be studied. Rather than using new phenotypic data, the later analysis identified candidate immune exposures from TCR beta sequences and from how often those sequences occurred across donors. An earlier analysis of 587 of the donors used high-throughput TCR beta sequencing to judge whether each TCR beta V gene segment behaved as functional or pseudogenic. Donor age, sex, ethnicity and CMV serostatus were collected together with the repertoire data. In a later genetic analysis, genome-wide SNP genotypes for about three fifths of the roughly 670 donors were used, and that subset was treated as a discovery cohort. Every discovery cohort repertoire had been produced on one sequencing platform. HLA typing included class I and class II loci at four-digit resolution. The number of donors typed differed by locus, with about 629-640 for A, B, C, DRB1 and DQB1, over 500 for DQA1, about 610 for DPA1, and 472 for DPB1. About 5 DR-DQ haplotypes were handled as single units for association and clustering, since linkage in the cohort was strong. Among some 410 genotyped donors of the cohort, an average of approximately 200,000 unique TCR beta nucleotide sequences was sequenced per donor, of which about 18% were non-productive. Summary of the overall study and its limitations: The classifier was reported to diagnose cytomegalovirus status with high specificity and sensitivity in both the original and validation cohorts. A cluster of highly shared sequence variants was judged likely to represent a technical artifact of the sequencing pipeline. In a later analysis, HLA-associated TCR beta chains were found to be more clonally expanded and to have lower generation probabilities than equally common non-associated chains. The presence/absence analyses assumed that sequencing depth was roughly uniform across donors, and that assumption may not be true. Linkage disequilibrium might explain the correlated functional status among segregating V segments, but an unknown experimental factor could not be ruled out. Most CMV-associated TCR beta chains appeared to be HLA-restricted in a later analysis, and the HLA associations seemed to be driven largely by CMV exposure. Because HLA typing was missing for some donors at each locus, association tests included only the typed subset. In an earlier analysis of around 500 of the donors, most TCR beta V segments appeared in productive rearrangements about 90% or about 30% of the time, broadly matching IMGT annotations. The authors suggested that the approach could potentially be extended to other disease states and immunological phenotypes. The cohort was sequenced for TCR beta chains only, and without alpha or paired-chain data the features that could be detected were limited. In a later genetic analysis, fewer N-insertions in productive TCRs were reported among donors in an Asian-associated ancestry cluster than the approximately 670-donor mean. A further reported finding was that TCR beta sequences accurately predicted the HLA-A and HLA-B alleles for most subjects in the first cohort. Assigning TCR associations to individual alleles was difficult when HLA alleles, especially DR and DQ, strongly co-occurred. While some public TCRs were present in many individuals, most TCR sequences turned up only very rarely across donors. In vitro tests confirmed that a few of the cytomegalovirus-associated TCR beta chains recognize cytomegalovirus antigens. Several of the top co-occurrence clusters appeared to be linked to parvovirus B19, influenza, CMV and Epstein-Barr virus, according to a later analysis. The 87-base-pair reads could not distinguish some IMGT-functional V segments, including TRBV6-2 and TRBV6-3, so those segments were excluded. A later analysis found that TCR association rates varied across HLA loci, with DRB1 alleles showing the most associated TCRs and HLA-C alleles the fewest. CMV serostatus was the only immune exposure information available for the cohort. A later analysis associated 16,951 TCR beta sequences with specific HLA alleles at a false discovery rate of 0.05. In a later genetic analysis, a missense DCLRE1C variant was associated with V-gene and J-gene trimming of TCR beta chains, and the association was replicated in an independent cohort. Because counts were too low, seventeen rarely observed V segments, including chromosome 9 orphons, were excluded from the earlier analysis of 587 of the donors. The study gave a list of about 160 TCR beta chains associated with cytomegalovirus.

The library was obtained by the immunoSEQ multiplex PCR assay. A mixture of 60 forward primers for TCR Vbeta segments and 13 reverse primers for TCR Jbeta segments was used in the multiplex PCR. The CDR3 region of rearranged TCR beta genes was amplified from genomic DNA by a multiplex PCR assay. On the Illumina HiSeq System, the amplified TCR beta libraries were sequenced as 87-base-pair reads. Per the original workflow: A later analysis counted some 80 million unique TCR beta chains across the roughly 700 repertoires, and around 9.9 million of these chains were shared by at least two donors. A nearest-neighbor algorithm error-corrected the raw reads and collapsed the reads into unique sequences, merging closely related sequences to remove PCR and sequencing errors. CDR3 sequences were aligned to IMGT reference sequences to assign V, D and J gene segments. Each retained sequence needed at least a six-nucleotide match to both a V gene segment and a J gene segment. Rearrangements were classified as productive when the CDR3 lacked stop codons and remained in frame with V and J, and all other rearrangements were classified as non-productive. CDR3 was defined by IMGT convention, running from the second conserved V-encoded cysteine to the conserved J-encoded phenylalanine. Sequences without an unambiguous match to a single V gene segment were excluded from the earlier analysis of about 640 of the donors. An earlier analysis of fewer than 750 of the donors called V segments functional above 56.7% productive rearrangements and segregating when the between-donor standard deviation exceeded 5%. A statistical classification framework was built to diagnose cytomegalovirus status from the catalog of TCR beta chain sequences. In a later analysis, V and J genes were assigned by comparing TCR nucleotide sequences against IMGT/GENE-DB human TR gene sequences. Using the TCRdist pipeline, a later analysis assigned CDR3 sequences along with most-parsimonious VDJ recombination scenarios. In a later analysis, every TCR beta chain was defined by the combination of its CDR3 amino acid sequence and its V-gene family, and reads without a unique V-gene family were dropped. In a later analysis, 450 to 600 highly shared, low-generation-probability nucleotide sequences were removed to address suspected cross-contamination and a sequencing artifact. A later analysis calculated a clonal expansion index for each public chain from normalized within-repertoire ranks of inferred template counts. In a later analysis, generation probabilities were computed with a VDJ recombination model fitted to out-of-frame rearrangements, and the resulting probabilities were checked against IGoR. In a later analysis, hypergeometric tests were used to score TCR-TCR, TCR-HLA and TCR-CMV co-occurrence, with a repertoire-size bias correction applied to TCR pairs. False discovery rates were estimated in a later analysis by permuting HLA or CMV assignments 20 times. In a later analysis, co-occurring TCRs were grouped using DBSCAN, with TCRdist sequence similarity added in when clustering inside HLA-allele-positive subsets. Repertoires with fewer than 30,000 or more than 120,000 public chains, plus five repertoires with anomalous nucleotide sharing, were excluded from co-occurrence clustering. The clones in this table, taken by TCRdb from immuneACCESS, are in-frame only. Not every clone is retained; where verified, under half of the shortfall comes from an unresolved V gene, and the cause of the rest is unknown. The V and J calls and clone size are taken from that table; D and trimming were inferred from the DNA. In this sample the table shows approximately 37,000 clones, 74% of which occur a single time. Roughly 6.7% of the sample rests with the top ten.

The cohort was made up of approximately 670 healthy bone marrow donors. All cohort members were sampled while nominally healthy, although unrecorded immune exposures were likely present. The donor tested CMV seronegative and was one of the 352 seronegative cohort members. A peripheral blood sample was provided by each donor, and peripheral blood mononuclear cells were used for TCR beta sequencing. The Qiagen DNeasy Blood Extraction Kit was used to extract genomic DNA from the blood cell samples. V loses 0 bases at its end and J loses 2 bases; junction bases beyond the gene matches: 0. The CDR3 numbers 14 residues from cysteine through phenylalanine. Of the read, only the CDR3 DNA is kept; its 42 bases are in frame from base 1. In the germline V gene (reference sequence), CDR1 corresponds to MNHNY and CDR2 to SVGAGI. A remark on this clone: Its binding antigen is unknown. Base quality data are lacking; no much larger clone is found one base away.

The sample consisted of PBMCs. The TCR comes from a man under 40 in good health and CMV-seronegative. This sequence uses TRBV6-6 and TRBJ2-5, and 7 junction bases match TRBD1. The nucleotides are TGTGCCAGCAGTTACTCGGGACAGCAAGAGACCCAGTACTTC. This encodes CASSYSGQQETQYF.